These T cell receptor beta chains were read from a single sample in a study of T cells in narcolepsy. Clones were sequenced by immunoSEQ multiplex PCR, and TCRdb holds only the in-frame ones, with some missing. The sample includes about 33,000 clones, more than 80% of them seen just once. Sequences were obtained from CD45RA- memory CD4+ T cells from PBMCs. These receptors were taken from a human donor with narcolepsy. Each CDR3 is given with its conserved first and last residue. A D gene is named only where the DNA matches it firmly. Part of the rows lack a size; the others show once, few, many or a class for expanded clones.

clone_size d_call j_call v_call cdr3_nt cdr3_aa
- - TRBJ2-7 TRBV6-4 TGTGCCAGCAGTGCCCGGTTGGGCACAATCTACGAGCAGTACTTC CASSARLGTIYEQYF
- - TRBJ2-7 TRBV27 TGTGCCAGCAGTTTAGTTAACACCTACGAGCAGTACTTC CASSLVNTYEQYF
- TRBD1 TRBJ2-5 TRBV10-1 TGCGCCAGCAGTGAGTCGGCAGGGGGCAACGTGACCCAGTACTTC CASSESAGGNVTQYF
- TRBD1 TRBJ1-1 TRBV9 TGTGCCAGCAACGCACAGGGGGAGGACACTGAAGCTTTCTTT CASNAQGEDTEAFF
once - TRBJ2-5 TRBV10-3 TGTGCCATCAGTGAGAGGGGCAGGGGAGGGGAGACCCAGTACTTC CAISERGRGGETQYF
- TRBD2 TRBJ2-3 TRBV7-3 TGTGCCAGCAGCTTGGCGGGGGGCACAGATACGCAGTATTTT CASSLAGGTDTQYF
once TRBD1 TRBJ1-5 TRBV6-5 TGTGCCACCAGATCGGGACAGGGTAATCAGCCCCAGCATTTT CATRSGQGNQPQHF
- TRBD2 TRBJ2-5 TRBV11-3 TGTGCCAGCAGTTCCGGAACTAGCGGAGAGACCCAGTACTTC CASSSGTSGETQYF
- - TRBJ1-6 TRBV30 TGTGCCTGGAGTGCCGGGACATCCGCTTCACCCCTCCACTTT CAWSAGTSASPLHF
- TRBD2 TRBJ2-1 TRBV4-3 TGCGCCAGCAGCCAAGATGCAGCGGGGGGGCTCTTGAATGAGCAGTTCTTC CASSQDAAGGLLNEQFF
few TRBD1 TRBJ1-2 TRBV6-6 TGTGCCAGCAGTTACTCGCGGGACAGCTATGGCTACACCTTC CASSYSRDSYGYTF
- - TRBJ2-3 TRBV5-1 TGCGCCAGCAGCTTGGCCCTAGCCCCCACAGATACGCAGTATTTT CASSLALAPTDTQYF
once TRBD1 TRBJ1-1 TRBV9 TGTGCCAGCAGCACAGGGGCACACACTGAAGCTTTCTTT CASSTGAHTEAFF
- - TRBJ2-2 TRBV27 TGTGCCAGCAGTTTATCTGGGGTAAACACCGGGGAGCTGTTTTTT CASSLSGVNTGELFF
- - TRBJ1-4 TRBV4-3 TGCGCCAGCAGCCAAGGGGGGGGTGGTAATGAAAAACTGTTTTTT CASSQGGGGNEKLFF
- - TRBJ2-7 TRBV2 TGTGCCAGCGGTAACTACGAGCAGTACTTC CASGNYEQYF
- TRBD2 TRBJ2-5 TRBV4-3 TGCGCCAGCAGCCAAGAGGTTTCGGCGGGGGGGTTGATCCAGGCCGGAGCGGAGACCCAGTACTTC CASSQEVSAGGLIQAGAETQYF
- - TRBJ1-1 TRBV7-2 TGTGCCAGCAGCTTGCAGGAGAACACTGAAGCTTTCTTT CASSLQENTEAFF
- - TRBJ2-1 TRBV18 TGTGCCAGCTCACCCCTAAGAGCGAATGAGCAGTTCTTC CASSPLRANEQFF
- TRBD1 TRBJ2-3 TRBV5-1 TGCGCCAGCAGAGGGACAGTAGATACGCAGTATTTT CASRGTVDTQYF
- - TRBJ2-3 TRBV19 TGTGCCAGTAGGTCCCGGGCAGATACGCAGTATTTT CASRSRADTQYF
few TRBD1 TRBJ1-3 TRBV7-2 TGTGCCAGCAGACGGGACAGGGCTGGAAACACCATATATTTT CASRRDRAGNTIYF
- TRBD2 TRBJ2-7 TRBV5-4 TGTGCCAGCAGCTTGTATAGTAGCGGGGGGGCGTCCCCATCGTTC CASSLYSSGGASPSF
once TRBD1 TRBJ1-1 TRBV5-1 TGCGCCAGCGCCGGGACAGGGTCTGTGGGCACTGAAGCTTTCTTT CASAGTGSVGTEAFF
- TRBD2 TRBJ2-1 TRBV7-3 TGTGCCAGCAGCCCCTCCCCTGGGACTAGCGGGGTCCCGGGAAAAAATGAGCAGTTCTTC CASSPSPGTSGVPGKNEQFF
- TRBD1 TRBJ2-7 TRBV19 TGTGCCACTCTCGGACAGGGGGGATACGAGCAGTACTTC CATLGQGGYEQYF
- TRBD2 TRBJ2-3 TRBV18 TGTGCCAGCTCACCTCCGGGACTAGCTTTATCGGATACGCAGTATTTT CASSPPGLALSDTQYF
few - TRBJ1-5 TRBV12-2 TGTGCAAGTCGCTTAGGACAGACTGATAGCAATCAGCCCCAGCATTTT CASRLGQTDSNQPQHF
- TRBD1 TRBJ1-2 TRBV6-1 TGTGCCAGTGGGACAGCATATGGCTACACCTTC CASGTAYGYTF
- TRBD1 TRBJ2-7 TRBV28 TGTGTAAGTGAGGGACAGAGCTCCTACGAGCAGTACTTC CVSEGQSSYEQYF
- - TRBJ2-3 TRBV30 TGTGCCTGGAGAGGTGGCCGGATTGAGGAGTATTTT CAWRGGRIEEYF
- - TRBJ2-1 TRBV14 TGTGCCAGCAGCCAAGATCAGGTGCAGTTCTTC CASSQDQVQFF
- - TRBJ2-2 TRBV5-1 TGCGCCAGCAGCCCGGACAGACAGAACACCGGGGAGCTGTTTTTT CASSPDRQNTGELFF
- - TRBJ2-1 TRBV5-6 TGTGCCAGCAGCTTGATATCGGGGGTCAACTACAATGAGCAGTTCTTC CASSLISGVNYNEQFF
- - TRBJ1-5 TRBV30 TGTGCCTGGAGGAGCGGGGCAGGAGAGCCCCAGCATTTT CAWRSGAGEPQHF
- TRBD1 TRBJ1-1 TRBV2 TGTGCCAGCAGATCATACCTCACAGGGGCCTTGAACACTGAAGCTTTCTTT CASRSYLTGALNTEAFF
- - TRBJ1-1 TRBV7-2 TGTGCCAGCAGCCCTTGGAATGAAGCTTTCTTT CASSPWNEAFF
- - TRBJ2-3 TRBV7-7 TGTGCTAGCAGCTTAGATCTGACTTTTACGCAGTATTTT CASSLDLTFTQYF
- - TRBJ1-2 TRBV28 TGTGCCAGCAGTTTAAGCGCGGGAACTTATGGCTACACCTTC CASSLSAGTYGYTF
- - TRBJ2-5 TRBV30 TGTGCCTGGAGTGCGGACTACTATCAAGAGACCCAGTACTTC CAWSADYYQETQYF
- TRBD1 TRBJ2-7 TRBV29-1 TGCAGCGTCGGGACAGGGGGCTACGAGCAGTACTTC CSVGTGGYEQYF
- - TRBJ1-2 TRBV6-1 TGTGCCAGCAGTGTAGGCCAGGGCAATGGCTACACCTTC CASSVGQGNGYTF
few TRBD1 TRBJ1-1 TRBV19 TGTGCCAGTAGTGGGGGGGACAGGATGAACACTGAAGCTTTCTTT CASSGGDRMNTEAFF
- - TRBJ1-4 TRBV4-1 TGCGCCAGCAGCCAAGGCCAAACCGGGACAGAAAAACTGTTTTTT CASSQGQTGTEKLFF
- - TRBJ2-1 TRBV20-1 TGCAGTGCTCGATCGTACGAGCAGTTCTTC CSARSYEQFF
- - TRBJ1-1 TRBV5-4 TGTGCCAGCAGCCCCGCTCCGGCCGGTCAAGCTTTCTTT CASSPAPAGQAFF
- - TRBJ2-1 TRBV7-9 TGTGCCAGCAGCTTAGATGTCGTGTGGAATGAGCAGTTCTTC CASSLDVVWNEQFF
- - TRBJ1-4 TRBV19 TGTGCCAGTTGGGGTGCCGAAAAACTGTTTTTT CASWGAEKLFF
- - TRBJ2-1 TRBV5-4 TGTGCCAGCAGCTTACAAGGGAGCTCCTACAATGAGCAGTTCTTC CASSLQGSSYNEQFF
once - TRBJ1-4 TRBV11-1 TGTGCCAGCAGCTTGACGGAACGCGAAAAACTGTTTTTT CASSLTEREKLFF